Each of the 4 T cell receptor beta chains below was sequenced from the same sample in a study of cytomegalovirus exposure and HLA in healthy donors (dated by TCRdb to about 2017). The method was the immunoSEQ multiplex PCR assay. The multiplex PCR relied on a mix of 60 forward primers for TCR Vbeta segments and 13 reverse primers for TCR Jbeta segments. TCRdb stores this immuneACCESS table with in-frame sequences only. Part of the clones is absent; in the studies checked, under half of the shortfall reflects unresolved V genes, and no reason is known for the rest. This sample gives 100,000 to 150,000 clones in total; more than 65% of them show up just once. In total, the top ten clones hold 4% of the sample. The sequenced material came from PBMCs. These receptor sequences come from a man younger than 30 in good health and CMV-seropositive.

The V and J genes are TRBV2 and TRBJ1-1; 7 bases match TRBD1. The CDR3 sequence is 13 residues long. J was trimmed by 7 bases and V by 6 bases; bases with no gene match: 8. The germline gives CDR1 SNHLY, CDR2 FYNNEI. The CDR3 region is CASRVDREDEAFF. The DNA for the CDR3 is TGTGCCAGCAGAGTTGACAGGGAGGATGAAGCTTTCTTT.

The chain links TRBV5-4 to TRBJ2-6, with a possible D match to TRBD2 (5 bases). This CDR3 contains 20 residues. Germline V gene sequence: CDR1 SGHNT, CDR2 YYREEE (reference sequence). Trimming removed 0 bases from V and 0 bases from J, with 19 bases in between. DNA for the CDR3: TGTGCCAGCAGCTTGGGCTGGCGCGGGCGGACCGACTCTGGGGCCAACGTCCTGACTTTC. The encoded protein is CASSLGWRGRTDSGANVLTF.

The CDR3 spells CASSWGLAEETDTQYF. The CDR3 region has the DNA TGTGCCAGCAGCTGGGGACTAGCGGAGGAGACAGATACGCAGTATTTT. The chain couples TRBV5-8 to TRBJ2-3; 11 bases map to TRBD2. The junction had 6 bases not matched to a gene; V was cut back by 3 bases and J by 3 bases. Germline V gives CDR1 SGHTS, CDR2 YDEGEE. This CDR3 is 16 amino acids long. Full variable domain (remainder filled in from reference TRBV5-8 and TRBJ2-3): EAGVTQSPTHLIKTRGQQATLRCSPISGHTSVYWYQQALGLGLQFLLWYDEGEERNRGNFPPRFSGRQFPNYSSELNVNALELEDSALYLCASSWGLAEETDTQYFGPGTRLTVL.

The chain joins TRBV6-1 to TRBJ2-7; the D gene is possibly TRBD2 (5 bases). Trimming removed 10 bases at V and 2 bases at J, with 15 bases between. Germline assignment: CDR1 MNHNS and CDR2 SASEGT. The CDR3 totals 13 residues. The CDR3 region has the DNA TGTGCCACACGAGGGTTCTCGGCCTACGAGCAGTACTTC. This gives the protein CATRGFSAYEQYF.